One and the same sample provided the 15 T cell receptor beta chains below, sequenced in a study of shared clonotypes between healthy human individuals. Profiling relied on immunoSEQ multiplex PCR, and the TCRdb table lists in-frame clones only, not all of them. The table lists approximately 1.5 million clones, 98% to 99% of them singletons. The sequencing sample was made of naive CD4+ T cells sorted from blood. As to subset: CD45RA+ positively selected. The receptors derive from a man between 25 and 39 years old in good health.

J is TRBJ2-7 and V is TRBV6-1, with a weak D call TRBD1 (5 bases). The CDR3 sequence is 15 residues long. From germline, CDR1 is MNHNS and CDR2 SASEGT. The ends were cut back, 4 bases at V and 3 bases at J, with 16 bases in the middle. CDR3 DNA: TGTGCCAGCAGTGTTGGACAAACCCCAGGCTACGAGCAGTACTTC. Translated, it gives CASSVGQTPGYEQYF.

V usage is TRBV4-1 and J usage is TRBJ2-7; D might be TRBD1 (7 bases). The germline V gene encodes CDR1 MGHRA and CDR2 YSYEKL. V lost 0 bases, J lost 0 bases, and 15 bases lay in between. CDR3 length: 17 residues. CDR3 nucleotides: TGCGCCAGCAGCCAAGAAAAGGGCGGGACAGCCTCCTACGAGCAGTACTTC. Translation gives CASSQEKGGTASYEQYF.

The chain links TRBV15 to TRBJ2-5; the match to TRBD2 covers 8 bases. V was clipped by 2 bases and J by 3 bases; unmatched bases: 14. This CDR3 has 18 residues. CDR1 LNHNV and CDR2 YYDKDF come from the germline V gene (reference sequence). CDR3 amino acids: CATSRPPGLAKTEETQYF. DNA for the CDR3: TGTGCCACCAGCAGACCCCCAGGACTAGCAAAGACTGAAGAGACCCAGTACTTC.

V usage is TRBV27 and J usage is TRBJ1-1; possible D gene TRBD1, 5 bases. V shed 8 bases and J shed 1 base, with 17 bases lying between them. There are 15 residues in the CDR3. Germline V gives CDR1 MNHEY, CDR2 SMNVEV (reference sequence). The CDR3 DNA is TGTGCCAGCGCATTCATGGGGCGGGAGAACACTGAAGCTTTCTTT. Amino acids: CASAFMGRENTEAFF.

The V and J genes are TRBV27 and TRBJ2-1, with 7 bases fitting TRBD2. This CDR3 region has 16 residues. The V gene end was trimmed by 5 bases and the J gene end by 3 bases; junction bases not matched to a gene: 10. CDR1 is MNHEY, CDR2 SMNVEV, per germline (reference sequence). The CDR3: CASSHPGLPNYNEQFF. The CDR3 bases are TGTGCCAGCAGTCATCCGGGACTACCAAACTACAATGAGCAGTTCTTC.

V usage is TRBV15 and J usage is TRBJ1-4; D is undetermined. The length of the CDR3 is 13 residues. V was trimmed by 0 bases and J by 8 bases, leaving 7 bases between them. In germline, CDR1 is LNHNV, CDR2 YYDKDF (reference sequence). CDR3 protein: CATSRDVGEKLFF. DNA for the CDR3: TGTGCCACCAGCAGAGACGTAGGAGAAAAACTGTTTTTT.

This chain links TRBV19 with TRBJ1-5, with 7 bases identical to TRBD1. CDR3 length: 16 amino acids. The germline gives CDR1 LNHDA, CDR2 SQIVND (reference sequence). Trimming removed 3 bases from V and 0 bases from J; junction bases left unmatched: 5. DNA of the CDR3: TGTGCCAGTAGTATGGGACAGCTCCTTAGCAATCAGCCCCAGCATTTT. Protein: CASSMGQLLSNQPQHF.

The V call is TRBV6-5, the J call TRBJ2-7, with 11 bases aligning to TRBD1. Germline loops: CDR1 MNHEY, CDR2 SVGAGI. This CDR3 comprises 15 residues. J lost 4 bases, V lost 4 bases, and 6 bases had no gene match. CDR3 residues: CASSSPGQGVYEQYF. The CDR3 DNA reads TGTGCCAGCAGTTCACCGGGACAGGGGGTGTACGAGCAGTACTTC.

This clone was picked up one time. The CDR3 protein is CASSLGVTRNEQFF. CDR3 DNA sequence: TGCGCCAGCAGCTTGGGGGTAACCAGAAATGAGCAGTTCTTC. The chain recombines TRBV5-1 with TRBJ2-1; D call uncertain. V was shortened by 0 bases and J by 7 bases, with 11 bases between the two germline ends. CDR3 size: 14 residues. Looked up from germline, CDR1 is SGHRS and CDR2 is YFSETQ.

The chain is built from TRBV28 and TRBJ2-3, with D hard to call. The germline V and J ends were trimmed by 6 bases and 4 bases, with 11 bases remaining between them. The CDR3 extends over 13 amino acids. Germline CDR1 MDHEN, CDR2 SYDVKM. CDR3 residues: CASRSSFADTQYF. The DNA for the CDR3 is TGTGCCAGCAGGAGTAGTTTTGCAGATACGCAGTATTTT.

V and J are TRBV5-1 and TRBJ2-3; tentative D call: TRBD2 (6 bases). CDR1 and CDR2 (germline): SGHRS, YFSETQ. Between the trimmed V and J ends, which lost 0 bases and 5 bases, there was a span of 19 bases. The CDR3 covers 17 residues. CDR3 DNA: TGCGCCAGCAGCTTGGAGGTGGCGGCGGGACCGGGAGATACGCAGTATTTT. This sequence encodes CASSLEVAAGPGDTQYF.

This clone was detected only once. The CDR3 loop reads CASSIRPGRILETQYF. The CDR3 DNA is TGTGCCAGTAGTATACGACCGGGACGTATTTTGGAGACCCAGTACTTC. This rearrangement joins TRBV19 to TRBJ2-5; D is possibly TRBD1 or TRBD2 (5 bases each). CDR1 LNHDA and CDR2 SQIVND come from the germline V gene (reference sequence). The CDR3 sequence is 16 residues long. Trimming pared 2 bases from V and 5 bases from J, leaving 18 bases between.

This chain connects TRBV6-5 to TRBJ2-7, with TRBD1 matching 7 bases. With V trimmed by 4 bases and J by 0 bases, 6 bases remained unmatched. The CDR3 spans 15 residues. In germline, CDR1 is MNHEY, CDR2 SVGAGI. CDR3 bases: TGTGCCAGCAGTTCAGGACAGGCTAGCTCCTACGAGCAGTACTTC. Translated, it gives CASSSGQASSYEQYF.

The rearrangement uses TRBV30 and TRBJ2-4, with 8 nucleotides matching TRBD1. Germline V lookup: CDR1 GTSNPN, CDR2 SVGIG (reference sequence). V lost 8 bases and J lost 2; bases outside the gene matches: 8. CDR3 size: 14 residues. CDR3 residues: CATGQGDTKNIQYF. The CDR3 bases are TGTGCCACTGGACAGGGCGATACCAAAAACATTCAGTACTTC.

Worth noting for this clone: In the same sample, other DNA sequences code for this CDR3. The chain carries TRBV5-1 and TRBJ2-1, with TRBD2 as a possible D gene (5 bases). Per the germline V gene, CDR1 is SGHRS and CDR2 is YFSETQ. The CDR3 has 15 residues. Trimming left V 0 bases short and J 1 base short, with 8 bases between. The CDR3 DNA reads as TGCGCCAGCAGCTTGGCGGGAAGTTCCTACAATGAGCAGTTCTTC. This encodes CASSLAGSSYNEQFF.